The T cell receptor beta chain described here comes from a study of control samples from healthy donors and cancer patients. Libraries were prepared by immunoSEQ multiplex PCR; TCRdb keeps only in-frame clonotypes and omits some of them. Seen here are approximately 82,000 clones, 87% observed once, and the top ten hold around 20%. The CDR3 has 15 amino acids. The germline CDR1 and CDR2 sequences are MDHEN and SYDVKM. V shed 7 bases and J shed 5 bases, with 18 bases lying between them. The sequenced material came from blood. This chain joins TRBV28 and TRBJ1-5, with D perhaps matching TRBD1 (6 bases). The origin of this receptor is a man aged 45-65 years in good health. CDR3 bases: TGTGCCAGCATCCCGGACAGCAGAGGGGATCAGCCCCAGCATTTT. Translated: CASIPDSRGDQPQHF.